Listed below are T cell receptor beta chains from one sample, sequenced in a study of human T cells and chemical hapten exposure. TCRdb used MiXCR to reprocess the RACE reads, holding one entry per CDR3 protein. The sample contains about 95,000 distinct CDR3 sequences, approximately 10% of which appear only once. The source material was whole blood, sampled in connection with sensitization to the hapten diphenylcyclopropenone (DPC). The receptor source for this set is a middle-aged woman with alopecia areata. Some clones in this sample may be carry-over from other donors' samples. Each CDR3 is given with its conserved first and last residue. Fields, in order: clone size, V gene, D gene, J gene, CDR3 DNA, CDR3 protein. The D gene is left open where the match is weak. Size values are once, few and many counts, or a class for expanded clones, and some rows have none.

many	TRBV10-3	.	TRBJ1-1	TGTGCCATCAGTGCAAAAGGTGATTCGAACACTGAAGCTTTCTTT	CAISAKGDSNTEAFF
.	TRBV5-4	.	TRBJ1-2	TGTGCCAGCAGCCCCTTGAGGTCAGCTAACTATGGCTACACCTTC	CASSPLRSANYGYTF
.	TRBV3-1	TRBD1	TRBJ1-1	TGTGCCAGCAGCCAAGGACAGGGGGTCGGAACTGAAGCTTTCTTT	CASSQGQGVGTEAFF
once	TRBV4-3	.	TRBJ2-3	TGCGCCAGCAGCCAAGAGTTGGGGGGCAGGGCAGATACGCAGTATTTT	CASSQELGGRADTQYF
.	TRBV7-9	TRBD1	TRBJ1-1	TGTGCCAGCAGCCGGACAGGGGGCTCGACTGAAGCTTTCTTT	CASSRTGGSTEAFF
many	TRBV13	.	TRBJ1-2	TGTGCCAGCAGCAATAGCGACGGCCCAAACTATGGCTACACCTTC	CASSNSDGPNYGYTF
many	TRBV7-2	.	TRBJ2-5	TGTGCCAGCAGCGGGGGGGCAGGGGCAGGCGAGACCCAGTACTTC	CASSGGAGAGETQYF
.	TRBV7-9	TRBD1	TRBJ2-7	TGTGCCAGCGGTCGAACAGGGGAAGTCGAGCAGTACTTC	CASGRTGEVEQYF
many	TRBV12-3/TRBV12-4	.	TRBJ1-2	TGTGCCAGCAGTTCCCACGACGGAACCAACTATGGCTACACCTTC	CASSSHDGTNYGYTF
many	TRBV5-6	.	TRBJ2-1	TGTGCCAGCAGCCCGCCCAGACTATACAATGAGCAGTTCTTC	CASSPPRLYNEQFF
many	TRBV20-1	.	TRBJ1-2	TGCAGTGCTAGAGAAGAACGGCGGGTCACTAACTATGGCTACACCTTC	CSAREERRVTNYGYTF
few	TRBV5-1	TRBD1	TRBJ2-2	TGCGCCAGCAGCCTACCAACAGGGGACACCGGGGAGCTGTTTTTT	CASSLPTGDTGELFF
few	TRBV6-5	.	TRBJ2-1	TGTGCCAGCAGTTACTGGGGCGGGGATAATGAGCAGTTCTTC	CASSYWGGDNEQFF
many	TRBV28	.	TRBJ2-3	TGTGCCAGCAGTTTATGGGGGGGTGGAAATACGCAGTATTTT	CASSLWGGGNTQYF
.	TRBV5-5	.	TRBJ1-2	TGTGCCAGCAGCTTGACTCCAGGGGATGCGGCCTATGGCTACACCTTC	CASSLTPGDAAYGYTF
many	TRBV10-3	TRBD2	TRBJ2-1	TGTGCCATCAGTGAGAATTTGGGACTAGCGGGAAACAATGAGCAGTTCTTC	CAISENLGLAGNNEQFF
many	TRBV28	.	TRBJ2-1	TGTGCCAGCAGTCCGTATCATGAGCAGTTCTTC	CASSPYHEQFF
few	TRBV21-1	.	TRBJ2-7	TGTGCCAGCAGCAAAGTTTTCCGGGACAACTTACAAACCTACGAGCAGTACTTC	CASSKVFRDNLQTYEQYF
.	TRBV12-3/TRBV12-4	.	TRBJ2-5	TGTGCCAGCAGTTTTGTGGGCCAAGAGACCCAGTACTTC	CASSFVGQETQYF
many	TRBV14	.	TRBJ2-5	TGTGCCAGCAGCGGGGGTTTAGGGACCCAGTACTTC	CASSGGLGTQYF
many	TRBV5-4	.	TRBJ1-3	TGTGCCAGCAGCTTGCGGGGCTCTGGAAACACCATATATTTT	CASSLRGSGNTIYF
many	TRBV27	TRBD2	TRBJ2-7	TGTGCCAGCAGTTTCCTCGCTAGCGGGAGCTACGAGCAGTACTTC	CASSFLASGSYEQYF
few	TRBV30	TRBD2	TRBJ2-1	TGTGCCTGGAGTTCTCCCCCGGGACTAGCGAACTACAATGAGCAGTTCTTC	CAWSSPPGLANYNEQFF
few	TRBV10-2	.	TRBJ1-6	TGCGCCAGCAGTGAGGCCACGAATAATTCACCCCTCCACTTT	CASSEATNNSPLHF
few	TRBV7-2	TRBD2	TRBJ2-1	TGTGCCAGCAGCCAAAGACTAGCGGGGGGGATATACAATGAGCAGTTCTTC	CASSQRLAGGIYNEQFF
many	TRBV6-1	.	TRBJ1-5	TGTGCCAGCAGTGAACCGTATTTGGGTGGTGGCAATCAGCCCCAGCATTTT	CASSEPYLGGGNQPQHF
.	TRBV6-2/TRBV6-3	.	TRBJ1-6	TGTGCCAGCAGTTACTCCGGGACGGAAAATTCACCCCTCCACTTT	CASSYSGTENSPLHF
few	TRBV2	.	TRBJ1-1	TGTGCCAGCATTTGGGCAGAAAACACTGAAGCTTTCTTT	CASIWAENTEAFF
few	TRBV18	TRBD1	TRBJ2-1	TGTGCCAGCTCAGCAGGACAGGGCCAGGGTGTGAATGAGCAGTTCTTC	CASSAGQGQGVNEQFF
few	TRBV7-9	.	TRBJ2-5	TGTGCCAGCAGCCCGACACAAAAAGAGACCCAGTACTTC	CASSPTQKETQYF
.	TRBV5-4	TRBD2	TRBJ2-1	TGTGCCAGCAGCATGAGCGGGAGTTTCTACAATGAGCAGTTCTTC	CASSMSGSFYNEQFF
.	TRBV29-1	TRBD2	TRBJ2-3	TGCAGCGTTGGGCGACTAGCGGCCCGCACAGATACGCAGTATTTT	CSVGRLAARTDTQYF
.	TRBV6-6	.	TRBJ2-7	TGTGCCAGCAGTAGAGACCCAGCCTACGAGCAGTACTTC	CASSRDPAYEQYF
many	TRBV6-5	TRBD1	TRBJ2-7	TGTGCCAGCAGCCTGCCGGGACAGGTGCCCTACGAGCAGTACTTC	CASSLPGQVPYEQYF
few	TRBV2	TRBD2	TRBJ2-7	TGTGCCAGCAATAAAGAGCGGGAGCTCAACGAGCAGTACTTC	CASNKERELNEQYF
many	TRBV7-9	TRBD2	TRBJ2-5	TGTGCCAGCAGCCCTCCTCGACTAGCGGGAGCAGTACAAGAGACCCAGTACTTC	CASSPPRLAGAVQETQYF
few	TRBV27	TRBD1	TRBJ2-5	TGTGCCAGCAAGACAGGGGTTCATCGGGAGACCCAGTACTTC	CASKTGVHRETQYF
many	TRBV27	.	TRBJ1-1	TGTGCCAGCAGCCACTTTGCCCAACTTGCGGACACTGAAGCTTTCTTT	CASSHFAQLADTEAFF
many	TRBV6-2/TRBV6-3	TRBD1	TRBJ2-7	TGTGCCAGCAGTCGCCCAGGGGGCCCCTACGAGCAGTACTTC	CASSRPGGPYEQYF
.	TRBV7-8	.	TRBJ1-5	TGTGCCAGCAGCTTGGCCCCCAATCAGCCCCAGCATTTT	CASSLAPNQPQHF
few	TRBV20-1	.	TRBJ2-7	TGCAGTGCTACGATGTCCTACGAGCAGTACTTC	CSATMSYEQYF
many	TRBV7-2	TRBD1	TRBJ1-2	TGTGCCAGCAACTTAAAACAGGGGTCCGGCTACACCTTC	CASNLKQGSGYTF
many	TRBV6-6	.	TRBJ2-3	TGTGCCAGCAGTAGAGGGGGACCGGGAGGAGATACGCAGTATTTT	CASSRGGPGGDTQYF
many	TRBV6-1	.	TRBJ1-5	TGTGCCAGCAGTCGCTCCGACAGTTTCAATCAGCCCCAGCATTTT	CASSRSDSFNQPQHF